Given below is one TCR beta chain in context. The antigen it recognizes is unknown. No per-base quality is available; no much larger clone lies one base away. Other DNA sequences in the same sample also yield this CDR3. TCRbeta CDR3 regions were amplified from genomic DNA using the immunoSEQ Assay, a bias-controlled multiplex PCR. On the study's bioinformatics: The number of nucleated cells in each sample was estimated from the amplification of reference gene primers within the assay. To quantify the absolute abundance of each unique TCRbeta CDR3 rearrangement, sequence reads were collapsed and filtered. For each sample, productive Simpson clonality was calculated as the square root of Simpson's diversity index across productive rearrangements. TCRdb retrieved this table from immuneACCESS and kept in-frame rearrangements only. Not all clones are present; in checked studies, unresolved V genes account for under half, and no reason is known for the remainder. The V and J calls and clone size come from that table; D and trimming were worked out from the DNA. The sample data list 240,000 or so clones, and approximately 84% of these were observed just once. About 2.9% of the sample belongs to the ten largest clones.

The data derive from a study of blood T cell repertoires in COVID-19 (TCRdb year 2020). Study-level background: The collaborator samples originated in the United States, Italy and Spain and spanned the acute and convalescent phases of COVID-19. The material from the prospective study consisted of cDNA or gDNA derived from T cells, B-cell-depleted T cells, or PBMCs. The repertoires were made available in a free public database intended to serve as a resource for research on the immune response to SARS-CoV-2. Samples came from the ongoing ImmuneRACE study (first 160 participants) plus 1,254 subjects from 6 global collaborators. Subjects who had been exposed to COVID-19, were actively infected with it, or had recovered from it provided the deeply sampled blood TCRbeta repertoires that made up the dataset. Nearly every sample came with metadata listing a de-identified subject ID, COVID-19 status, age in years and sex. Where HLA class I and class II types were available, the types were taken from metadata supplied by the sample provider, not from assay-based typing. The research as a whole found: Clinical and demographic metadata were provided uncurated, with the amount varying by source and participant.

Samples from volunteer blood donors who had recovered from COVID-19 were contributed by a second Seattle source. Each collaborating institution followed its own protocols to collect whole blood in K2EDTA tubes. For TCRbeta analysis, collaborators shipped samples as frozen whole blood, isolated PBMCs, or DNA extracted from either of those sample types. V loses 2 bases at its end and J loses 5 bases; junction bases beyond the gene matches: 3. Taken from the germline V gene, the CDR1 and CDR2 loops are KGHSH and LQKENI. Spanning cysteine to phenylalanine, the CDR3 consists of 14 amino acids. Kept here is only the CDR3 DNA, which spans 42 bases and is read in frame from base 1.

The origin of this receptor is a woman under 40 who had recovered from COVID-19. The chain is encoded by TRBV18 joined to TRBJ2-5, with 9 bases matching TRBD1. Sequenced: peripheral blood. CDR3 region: CASSPSGQGETQYF. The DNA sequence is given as TGTGCCAGCTCACCATCCGGACAGGGGGAGACCCAGTACTTC.